The 12 T cell receptor beta chains listed next were all sequenced from one sample in a study of blood T cells in healthy people across ages. Then a second PCR, running about 6 to 11 cycles, was carried out with a sample-barcoded 5' primer and a J-beta primer mix. MiXCR, run by TCRdb on the 5' RACE reads, gives a single entry per CDR3 protein. This sample has some 560,000 distinct CDR3 sequences, with 27% found just once. The same sample was also used in a study of T cells of mothers and their children.

The sample taken for sequencing was blood. The receptors stem from a boy aged 2 to 10 in good health.

The chain recombines TRBV9 with TRBJ1-3, with D possibly being TRBD1 (5 bases). The CDR3 consists of 16 residues. CDR1 SGDLS and CDR2 YYNGEE come from the germline V gene. V was trimmed by 0 bases and J by 0 bases, leaving 10 bases between them. CDR3 in amino acids: CASSVATGGSGNTIYF. DNA for the CDR3: TGTGCCAGCAGCGTAGCTACAGGCGGCTCTGGAAACACCATATATTTT.

A few counts support this clonotype. This CDR3 reads CASSLAGNPWADTQYF. The CDR3 bases are TGCGCCAGCAGCTTGGCCGGGAACCCGTGGGCAGATACGCAGTATTTT. The genes are TRBV5-1 and TRBJ2-3, with a possible D match to TRBD2 (5 bases). The CDR3 spans 16 residues. Germline V CDR1 and CDR2: SGHRS, YFSETQ. V lost 0 bases to trimming and J lost 4 bases, with 15 bases between them. Full variable domain (missing parts from reference TRBV5-1 and TRBJ2-3): KAGVTQTPRYLIKTRGQQVTLSCSPISGHRSVSWYQQTPGQGLQFLFEYFSETQRNKGNFPGRFSGRQFSNSRSEMNVSTLELGDSALYLCASSLAGNPWADTQYFGPGTRLTVL.

The V and J genes are TRBV27 and TRBJ2-7, with TRBD1 as a possible D gene (8 bases). Germline lookup yields CDR1 MNHEY and CDR2 SMNVEV (reference sequence). Deletions cut 5 bases from V and 7 bases from J, with 21 bases between. This CDR3 is 15 amino acids long. The CDR3 DNA reads as TGTGCCAGCAGTGCCTGGGGACAGGCCGGGGGGGAGCAGTACTTC. Translated: CASSAWGQAGGEQYF.

In its sample, this clonotype was seen a few times. The rearrangement links TRBV29-1 to TRBJ1-2, with no clear D. CDR3 size: 14 residues. From germline, CDR1 is SQVTM and CDR2 ANQGSEA. V was clipped by 5 bases and J by 0 bases, with 13 bases between them. The CDR3 DNA reads TGCAGCGTTCCTGCCGTAGGAGCTAACTATGGCTACACCTTC. It translates to CSVPAVGANYGYTF.

In its sample, this clonotype was seen a few times. The chain has TRBV7-6 and TRBJ1-2; 8 bases agree with TRBD1. With V trimmed by 1 base and J by 2 bases, 3 bases remained unmatched. The CDR3 length is 15 residues. CDR1 is SGHVS and CDR2 is FNYEAQ in the germline V gene. The CDR3 loop is CASSLDTGGNYGYTF. For the CDR3, the DNA is TGTGCCAGCAGCTTAGACACAGGGGGAAACTATGGCTACACCTTC.

The CDR3 DNA is TGCAGTGCTAGTCCCAGGGGGCTTGGAAACACCATATATTTT. Encoded protein: CSASPRGLGNTIYF. This chain links TRBV20-1 with TRBJ1-3, with 8 bases that match TRBD1. The CDR3 contains 14 residues. The trim removed 3 bases at V and 3 bases at J, leaving 4 bases unmatched. Germline lookup yields CDR1 DFQATT and CDR2 SNEGSKA (reference sequence).

In its sample, this clonotype was seen a few times. V usage is TRBV11-2 and J usage is TRBJ2-3; 9 bases are a match to TRBD2. The germline V gene encodes CDR1 SGHAT and CDR2 FQNNGV. This CDR3 is 15 amino acids long. Trimming at V came to 5 bases and at J to 2 bases, leaving 5 bases not matched to a gene. In DNA form, the CDR3 reads TGTGCCAGCAGCAAGAGCGGGAGGCCCACAGATACGCAGTATTTT. As protein: CASSKSGRPTDTQYF.

This chain links TRBV3-1 with TRBJ2-5; 10 bases are shared with TRBD2. With the DNA end fitting TRBJ2-1 better, the J assignment may be wrong. In germline, CDR1 is LGHDT, CDR2 YNNKEL (reference sequence). This CDR3 region has 16 residues. CDR3 amino acids: CASSQVRAGGPNEQFF. The CDR3 nucleotides are TGTGCCAGCAGCCAAGTACGAGCGGGAGGGCCGAATGAGCAGTTCTTC.

This clonotype showed up just a few times. This is likely a read error, given that the CDR3 carries no conserved phenylalanine or tryptophan at its end. This chain connects TRBV14 to TRBJ2-7, with D uncertain. This CDR3 contains 12 residues. Trimming stripped 1 base from V and 4 bases from J, with 5 bases between. The germline gives CDR1 SGHDN, CDR2 FVKESK. CDR3 coding DNA: TGTGCCAGCAGCCAAGCTAAATACGAGCAGTACTCC. Amino acids: CASSQAKYEQYS.

This clonotype was observed a few times. The chain carries TRBV7-8 and TRBJ2-7, with 9 bases identical to TRBD2. The CDR3 consists of 16 residues. CDR1 is SGHVS and CDR2 is FQNEAQ in the germline V gene. J lost 4 bases, V lost 3 bases, and 10 bases had no gene match. CDR3 in DNA: TGTGCCAGCAGCTTCAGGTTCGGTAGCGGGAGTTACGAGCAGTACTTC. Translated: CASSFRFGSGSYEQYF.

The rearrangement joins TRBV10-3 to TRBJ1-2; D gene unclear. The ends were cut back, 3 bases at V and 8 bases at J, with 16 bases in the middle. Per germline, CDR1 ENHRY and CDR2 SYGVKD. The CDR3 has 14 amino acids. DNA for the CDR3: TGTGCCATCAGTGAATCCGGTACCGACGGCGGCTACACCTTC. Residues: CAISESGTDGGYTF.

This chain links TRBV27 with TRBJ1-6, with 8 bases identical to TRBD1. CDR1 is MNHEY and CDR2 is SMNVEV in the germline V gene (reference sequence). This CDR3 has 16 residues. J gave up 4 bases and V 0 bases, and 2 bases lay outside the gene matches. The CDR3 nucleotides read TGTGCCAGCAGTTTATCGCAGGGGGCTTATAATTCACCCCTCCACTTT. Its translation: CASSLSQGAYNSPLHF.